These 22 T cell receptor beta chains were all obtained from the same sample, sequenced in a study of T cell changes during pregnancy in multiple sclerosis (dated by TCRdb to the late 2010s). The library came from the immunoSEQ multiplex PCR assay. Here the immuneACCESS table is served through TCRdb, limited to in-frame sequences with V and J called. Missing clones are a known gap in these copies; in checked studies unresolved V genes cover under half, and the rest lacks a known reason. Recorded for this sample are 40,000 to 50,000 clones; roughly 93% of them occurred a single time. The ten largest account for roughly 8.1% of the sample. Sequenced material: CD8+ T cells from peripheral blood mononuclear cells, taken in the third trimester of pregnancy. These TCRs come from a female donor with multiple sclerosis, enrolled in a pregnancy study.

This clone has a single count. The CDR3 region has the DNA TGCGCCAGCAGCTTGGGACCGGGACAGGGGGTGATCTATGGCTACACCTTC. It is translated as CASSLGPGQGVIYGYTF. The chain carries TRBV5-1 and TRBJ1-2, with 11 bases aligning to TRBD1. CDR1 SGHRS and CDR2 YFSETQ come from the germline V gene. The CDR3 length is 17 residues. After removal of 0 bases from V and 4 bases from J, the junction contained 8 bases not matched to a gene.

V usage is TRBV19 and J usage is TRBJ2-7; weak D call: TRBD2 (6 bases). V lost 3 bases, J lost 1 base, and 10 bases lay in between. CDR1 is LNHDA and CDR2 is SQIVND in the germline V gene (reference sequence). This CDR3 comprises 14 residues. CDR3 DNA: TGTGCCAGTAGTATCTTCGGGAGATCCTACGAGCAGTACTTC. The encoded protein is CASSIFGRSYEQYF.

The V gene is TRBV4-2, the J gene TRBJ2-7; TRBD1 matches 8 bases. Looked up from germline, CDR1 is LGHNA and CDR2 is YNFKEQ. Losses at the gene ends were 1 base for V and 7 bases for J; bases not matched to a gene: 9. CDR3 length equals 15 residues. The CDR3 coding sequence is TGTGCCAGCAGCCAAGTCCTGGACAGGGCAAGGGAGCAGTACTTC. Its translation: CASSQVLDRAREQYF.

The V and J genes are TRBV27 and TRBJ2-7; TRBD2 matches at 8 bases. Germline CDR1 and CDR2: MNHEY and SMNVEV (reference sequence). With 3 bases clipped from V and 3 bases from J, the junction kept 7 bases outside the gene matches. This CDR3 region has 15 residues. Here the CDR3 DNA reads TGTGCCAGCAGTTTGTGGGCGGGAGGAATCTACGAGCAGTACTTC. Its protein product is CASSLWAGGIYEQYF.

J is TRBJ2-1 and V is TRBV7-3; 14 bases agree with TRBD2. J gave up 8 bases and V 1 base, and 7 bases lay outside the gene matches. From germline, CDR1 is SGHTA and CDR2 FQGTGA. There are 17 residues in the CDR3. The DNA for the CDR3 is TGTGCCAGCAGCTTAAGGGGACTAGCGGGAGTCCCACATGAGCAGTTCTTC. It encodes CASSLRGLAGVPHEQFF.

The gene calls are TRBV4-2 and TRBJ2-7; 8 positions match TRBD1. With 0 bases clipped from V and 5 bases from J, the junction kept 6 bases outside the gene matches. CDR1 LGHNA and CDR2 YNFKEQ come from the germline V gene. The CDR3 extends over 15 amino acids. CDR3 in DNA: TGTGCCAGCAGCCAAGACCCCAGGGGGCGGGACGAGCAGTACTTC. Translation: CASSQDPRGRDEQYF.

J is TRBJ2-3 and V is TRBV27; the match to TRBD2 covers 9 bases. The ends lost 3 bases at V and 2 bases at J; junction bases unmatched: 3. The CDR3 consists of 15 residues. The germline gives CDR1 MNHEY, CDR2 SMNVEV (reference sequence). CDR3 loop: CASSFGLAFTDTQYF. CDR3 DNA sequence: TGTGCCAGCAGTTTTGGACTAGCGTTCACAGATACGCAGTATTTT.

This clone was observed once. The chain is built from TRBV7-9 and TRBJ1-1; 7 positions match TRBD1. The junction had 8 bases not matched to a gene; V was cut back by 2 bases and J by 5 bases. Germline CDR1 SEHNR, CDR2 FQNEAQ (reference sequence). The length of the CDR3 is 15 residues. CDR3 in DNA: TGTGCCAGCAGCTTACTGACAGGGCTGGCGACTGAAGCTTTCTTT. Translation: CASSLLTGLATEAFF.

The chain combines TRBV28 with TRBJ2-5, with TRBD2 identical over 7 bases. From germline, CDR1 is MDHEN and CDR2 SYDVKM. The CDR3 totals 15 residues. After removal of 5 bases from V and 5 bases from J, the junction contained 11 bases not matched to a gene. This chain's CDR3 is CASSAVGRAGETQYF. The CDR3 coding sequence is TGTGCCAGCAGTGCCGTAGGGAGGGCCGGGGAGACCCAGTACTTC.

The DNA of the CDR3 is TGTGCCACTCTGGGGCTTAGTGGCCGTCGGCGGGACACAGATACGCAGTATTTT. Amino acid sequence: CATLGLSGRRRDTDTQYF. The chain is built from TRBV28 and TRBJ2-3; a weak D match, TRBD2 (6 bases). Germline CDR1 reads MDHEN; CDR2 reads SYDVKM. Trimming shortened V by 10 bases and J by 2 bases, and 28 bases separated the two germline ends. The CDR3 consists of 18 residues.

J is TRBJ1-3 and V is TRBV4-1; D remains ambiguous. CDR1 is MGHRA and CDR2 is YSYEKL in the germline V gene. CDR3 length: 15 residues. V dropped 7 bases and J dropped 7 bases, with 20 bases sitting between them. CDR3 coding DNA: TGCGCCAGCACCGATGTGGGTTCTAGTGGGAACACCATATATTTT. This gives the protein CASTDVGSSGNTIYF.

J is TRBJ2-3 and V is TRBV5-1, with D possibly being TRBD2 (7 bases). Trimming left V 1 base short and J 6 bases short, with 9 bases between. The CDR3 loop spans 13 amino acids. In germline, CDR1 is SGHRS, CDR2 YFSETQ. CDR3 in amino acids: CASSLSGGDTQYF. In nucleotides, the CDR3 is TGCGCCAGCAGCTTGTCGGGGGGCGATACGCAGTATTTT.

The genes are TRBV13 and TRBJ2-5; D might be TRBD2 (5 bases). The germline V gene encodes CDR1 PRHDT and CDR2 FYEKMQ (reference sequence). Trimming pared 0 bases from V and 1 base from J, leaving 15 bases between. The CDR3 length is 17 residues. The CDR3 spells CASSLGLIRGTQETQYF. CDR3 in DNA: TGTGCCAGCAGCTTAGGCCTTATCCGGGGAACCCAAGAGACCCAGTACTTC.

The rearrangement links TRBV19 to TRBJ2-6, with 7 bases matching TRBD1. The V and J ends lost 4 bases and 0 bases, in that order; junction bases with no gene match: 12. Germline V gene lookup returns CDR1 LNHDA and CDR2 SQIVND (reference sequence). The CDR3 has 19 residues. CDR3 nucleotides: TGTGCCAGTAGTACCTCCGATGACAGGGAATTCTCTGGGGCCAACGTCCTGACTTTC. It is translated as CASSTSDDREFSGANVLTF.

V gene TRBV29-1 combines with J gene TRBJ1-4, with D hard to call. The V gene lost 1 base and the J gene lost 0 bases, with 12 bases spanning the gap. The germline V gene encodes CDR1 SQVTM and CDR2 ANQGSEA. There are 16 residues in the CDR3. As DNA, the CDR3 is TGCAGCGTTGAAGGTCGAGGGTCTGCAACTAATGAAAAACTGTTTTTT. It translates to CSVEGRGSATNEKLFF.

The chain recombines TRBV27 with TRBJ2-7, with 9 bases lining up with TRBD1. This CDR3 comprises 14 residues. V was pared by 9 bases and J by 1 base, with 7 bases of the junction left unmatched. The V gene's germline CDR1 is MNHEY and CDR2 SMNVEV (reference sequence). CDR3 sequence: CASRGTGTSYEQYF. The CDR3 DNA reads as TGTGCCAGTAGGGGGACAGGGACATCCTACGAGCAGTACTTC.

The rearrangement links TRBV10-3 to TRBJ2-1; 11 bases fit TRBD2. The CDR3 is 14 residues long. The V and J ends lost 10 bases and 5 bases, in that order; junction bases with no gene match: 7. Germline V gives CDR1 ENHRY, CDR2 SYGVKD. CDR3: CATVGTSGDNEQFF. The CDR3 DNA sequence: TGTGCCACCGTGGGGACTAGCGGAGACAATGAGCAGTTCTTC.

The chain couples TRBV5-1 to TRBJ2-7; 10 bases agree with TRBD2. From germline, CDR1 is SGHRS and CDR2 YFSETQ. This CDR3 contains 18 residues. Trimming cost V 0 bases and J 3 bases; bases outside gene matches: 12. CDR3 coding DNA: TGCGCCAGCAGCTTGGTGCCCTCCCTAGCGGGAGTGAACTACGAGCAGTACTTC. It yields the protein CASSLVPSLAGVNYEQYF.

The V and J genes are TRBV19 and TRBJ1-1; tentatively, D is TRBD1 (6 bases). CDR3 length equals 14 residues. V lost 7 bases, J lost 3 bases, and 15 bases lay in between. The germline gives CDR1 LNHDA, CDR2 SQIVND (reference sequence). CDR3 protein: CASNPGGAHTEAFF. For the CDR3, the DNA is TGTGCCAGTAATCCTGGGGGGGCACACACTGAAGCTTTCTTT.

V gene TRBV19 combines with J gene TRBJ2-7, with 9 bases fitting TRBD1. Germline CDR1 reads LNHDA; CDR2 reads SQIVND (reference sequence). This CDR3 region has 14 residues. After removal of 5 bases from V and 2 bases from J, the junction contained 4 bases not matched to a gene. CDR3 loop: CASSLGTGTYEQYF. In nucleotides, the CDR3 is TGTGCCAGTAGTCTCGGGACAGGGACCTACGAGCAGTACTTC. The full variable domain, with the rest looked up from reference TRBV19 and TRBJ2-7, is DGGITQSPKYLFRKEGQNVTLSCEQNLNHDAMYWYRQDPGQGLRLIYYSQIVNDFQKGDIAEGYSVSREKKESFPLTVTSAQKNPTAFYLCASSLGTGTYEQYFGPGTRLTVT.

The genes are TRBV6-5 and TRBJ2-1; 12 bases are shared with TRBD2. The germline gives CDR1 MNHEY, CDR2 SVGAGI. This CDR3 is built from 14 residues. Germline trimming cut 8 bases from V and 6 bases from J; bases unmatched to any gene: 5. CDR3 region: CASGWTSGTNEQFF. CDR3 DNA: TGTGCCAGCGGTTGGACTAGCGGGACCAATGAGCAGTTCTTC.

The gene calls are TRBV7-9 and TRBJ2-3; a weak D match, TRBD2 (6 bases). This CDR3 has 18 residues. V shed 4 bases and J shed 2 bases, with 22 bases lying between them. Germline-derived CDR1 and CDR2 are SEHNR and FQNEAQ (reference sequence). CDR3 loop: CASSSLEGGSGTTDTQYF. As DNA, the CDR3 is TGTGCCAGCAGCTCGTTGGAAGGCGGTAGCGGTACCACAGATACGCAGTATTTT.